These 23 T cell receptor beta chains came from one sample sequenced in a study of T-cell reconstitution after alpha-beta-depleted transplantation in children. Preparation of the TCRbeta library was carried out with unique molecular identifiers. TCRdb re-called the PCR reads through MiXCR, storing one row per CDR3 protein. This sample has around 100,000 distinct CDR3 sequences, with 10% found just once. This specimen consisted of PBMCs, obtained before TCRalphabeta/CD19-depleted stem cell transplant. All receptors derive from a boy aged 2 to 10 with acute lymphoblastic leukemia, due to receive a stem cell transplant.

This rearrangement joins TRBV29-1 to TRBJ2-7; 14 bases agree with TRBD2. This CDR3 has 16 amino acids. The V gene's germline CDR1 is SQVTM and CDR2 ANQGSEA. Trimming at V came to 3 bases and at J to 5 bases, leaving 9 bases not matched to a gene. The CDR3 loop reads CSVEASGTSGSHEQYF. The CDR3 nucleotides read TGCAGCGTTGAGGCCTCCGGGACTAGCGGGAGCCACGAGCAGTACTTC.

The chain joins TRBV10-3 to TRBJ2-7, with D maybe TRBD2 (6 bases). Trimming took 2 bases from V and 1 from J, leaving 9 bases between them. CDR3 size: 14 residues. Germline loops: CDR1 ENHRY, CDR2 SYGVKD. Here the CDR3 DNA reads TGTGCCATCAGTGAGGTAGCGGATTCCTACGAGCAGTACTTC. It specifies CAISEVADSYEQYF.

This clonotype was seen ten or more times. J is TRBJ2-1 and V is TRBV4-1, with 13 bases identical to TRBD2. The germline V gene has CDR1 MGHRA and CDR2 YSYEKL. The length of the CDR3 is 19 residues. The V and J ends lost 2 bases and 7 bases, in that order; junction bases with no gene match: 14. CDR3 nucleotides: TGCGCCAGCAGCCAACTAAGGACTAGCGGGAGCCCTTATCTGAATGAGCAGTTCTTC. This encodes CASSQLRTSGSPYLNEQFF.

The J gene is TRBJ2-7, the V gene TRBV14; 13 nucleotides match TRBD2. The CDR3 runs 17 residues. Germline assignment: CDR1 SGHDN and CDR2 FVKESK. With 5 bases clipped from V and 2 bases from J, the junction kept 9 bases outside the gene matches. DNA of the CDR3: TGTGCCAGCAGCTTCGGACTAGCGGGAGTGAAAACCTACGAGCAGTACTTC. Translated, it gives CASSFGLAGVKTYEQYF.

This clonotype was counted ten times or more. The DNA of the CDR3 is TGCAGCGCTCCGGGACTAGCGGGAGCTTGGGATGGGAGTACAGATACGCAGTATTTT. It encodes CSAPGLAGAWDGSTDTQYF. The chain links TRBV29-1 to TRBJ2-3; 14 nucleotides line up with TRBD2. Looked up from germline, CDR1 is SQVTM and CDR2 is ANQGSEA. The CDR3 extends over 19 amino acids. The trim removed 7 bases at V and 3 bases at J, leaving 18 bases unmatched.

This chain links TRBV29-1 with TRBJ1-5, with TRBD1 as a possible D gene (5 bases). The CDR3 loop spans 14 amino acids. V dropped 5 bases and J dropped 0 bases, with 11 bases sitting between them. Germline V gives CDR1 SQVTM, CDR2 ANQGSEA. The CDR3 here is CSVKEDNSNQPQHF. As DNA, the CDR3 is TGCAGCGTTAAGGAGGACAATAGCAATCAGCCCCAGCATTTT.

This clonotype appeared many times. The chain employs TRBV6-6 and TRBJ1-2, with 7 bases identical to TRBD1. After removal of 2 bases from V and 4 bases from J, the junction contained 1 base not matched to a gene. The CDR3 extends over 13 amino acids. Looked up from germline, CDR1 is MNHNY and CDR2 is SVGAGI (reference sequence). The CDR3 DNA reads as TGTGCCAGCAGTTACGGACAGGCCTATGGCTACACCTTC. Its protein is CASSYGQAYGYTF.

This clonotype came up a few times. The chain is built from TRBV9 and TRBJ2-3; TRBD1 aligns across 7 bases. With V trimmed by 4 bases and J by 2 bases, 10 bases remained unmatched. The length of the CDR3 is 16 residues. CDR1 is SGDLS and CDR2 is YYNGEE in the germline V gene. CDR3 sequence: CASSPGGWRATDTQYF. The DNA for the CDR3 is TGTGCCAGCAGCCCAGGGGGTTGGCGAGCCACAGATACGCAGTATTTT. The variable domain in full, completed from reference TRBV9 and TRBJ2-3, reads DSGVTQTPKHLITATGQRVTLRCSPRSGDLSVYWYQQSLDQGLQFLIQYYNGEERAKGNILERFSAQQFPDLHSELNLSSLELGDSALYFCASSPGGWRATDTQYFGPGTRLTVL.

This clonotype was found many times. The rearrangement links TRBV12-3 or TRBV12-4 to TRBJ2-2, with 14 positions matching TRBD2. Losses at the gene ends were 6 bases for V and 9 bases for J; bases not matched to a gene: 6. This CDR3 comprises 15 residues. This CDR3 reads CASRSGTSGRRELFF. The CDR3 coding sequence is TGTGCCAGCAGATCCGGGACTAGCGGGAGAAGGGAGCTGTTTTTT.

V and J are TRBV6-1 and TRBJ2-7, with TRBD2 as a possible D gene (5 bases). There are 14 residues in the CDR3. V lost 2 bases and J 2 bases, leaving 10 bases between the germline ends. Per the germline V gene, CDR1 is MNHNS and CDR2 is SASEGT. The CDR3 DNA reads TGTGCCAGCAGTGAATCTCAGACTACCTACGAGCAGTACTTC. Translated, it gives CASSESQTTYEQYF.

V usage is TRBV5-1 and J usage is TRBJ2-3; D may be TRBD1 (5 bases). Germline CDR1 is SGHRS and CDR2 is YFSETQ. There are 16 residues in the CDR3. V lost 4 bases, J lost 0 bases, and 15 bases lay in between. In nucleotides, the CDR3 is TGCGCCAGCAGCCCCAGGGCCCCACTAAGCACAGATACGCAGTATTTT. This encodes CASSPRAPLSTDTQYF.

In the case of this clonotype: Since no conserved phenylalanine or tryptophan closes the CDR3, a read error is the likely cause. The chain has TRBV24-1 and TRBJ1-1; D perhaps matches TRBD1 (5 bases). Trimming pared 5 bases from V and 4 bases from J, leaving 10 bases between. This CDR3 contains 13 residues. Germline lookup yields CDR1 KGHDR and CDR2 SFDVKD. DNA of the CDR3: TGTGCCACCAGTGGATACGGGACCACTGAAGCTTTCTAT. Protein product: CATSGYGTTEAFY.

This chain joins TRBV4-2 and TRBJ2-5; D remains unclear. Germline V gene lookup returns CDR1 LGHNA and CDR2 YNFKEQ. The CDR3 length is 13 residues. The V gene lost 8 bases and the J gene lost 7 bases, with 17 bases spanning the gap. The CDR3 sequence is CASGRGFFPTQYF. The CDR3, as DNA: TGTGCCAGCGGCCGTGGGTTCTTCCCGACCCAGTACTTC.

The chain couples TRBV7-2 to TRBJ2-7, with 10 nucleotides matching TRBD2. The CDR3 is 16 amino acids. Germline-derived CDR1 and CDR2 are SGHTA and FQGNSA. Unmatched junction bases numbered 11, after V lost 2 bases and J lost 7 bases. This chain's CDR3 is CASSLRWNLAGVEQYF. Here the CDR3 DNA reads TGTGCCAGCAGCTTAAGGTGGAATCTAGCGGGAGTGGAGCAGTACTTC. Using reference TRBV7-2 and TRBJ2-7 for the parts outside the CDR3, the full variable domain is GAGVSQSPSNKVTEKGKDVELRCDPISGHTALYWYRQSLGQGLEFLIYFQGNSAPDKSGLPSDRFSAERTGGSVSTLTIQRTQQEDSAVYLCASSLRWNLAGVEQYFGPGTRLTVT.

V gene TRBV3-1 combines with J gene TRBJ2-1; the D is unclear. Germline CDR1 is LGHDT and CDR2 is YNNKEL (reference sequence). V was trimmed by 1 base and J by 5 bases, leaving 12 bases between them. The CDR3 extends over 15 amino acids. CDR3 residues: CASSQGAVVDNEQFF. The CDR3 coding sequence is TGTGCCAGCAGCCAAGGGGCCGTGGTAGACAATGAGCAGTTCTTC.

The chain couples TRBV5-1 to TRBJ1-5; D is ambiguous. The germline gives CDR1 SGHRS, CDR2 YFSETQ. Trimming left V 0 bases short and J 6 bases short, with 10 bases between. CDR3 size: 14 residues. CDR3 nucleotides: TGCGCCAGCAGCTTGGGTGGTTCAGGTCAGCCCCAGCATTTT. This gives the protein CASSLGGSGQPQHF.

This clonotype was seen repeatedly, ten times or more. The CDR3 DNA reads as TGTGCCAGCGCGGAGCAGGGGGCCGATTCACCCCTCCACTTT. Translating gives CASAEQGADSPLHF. The chain combines TRBV4-2 with TRBJ1-6; 8 bases map to TRBD1. The CDR3 has 14 residues. The germline V gene encodes CDR1 LGHNA and CDR2 YNFKEQ. V shed 8 bases and J 8 bases; nucleotides not matched to a gene: 8.

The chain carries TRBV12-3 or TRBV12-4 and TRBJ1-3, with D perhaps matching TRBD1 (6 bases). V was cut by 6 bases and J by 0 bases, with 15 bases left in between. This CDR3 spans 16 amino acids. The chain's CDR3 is CASRTAGQHSGNTIYF. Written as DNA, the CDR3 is TGTGCCAGCAGGACTGCCGGACAGCACTCTGGAAACACCATATATTTT.

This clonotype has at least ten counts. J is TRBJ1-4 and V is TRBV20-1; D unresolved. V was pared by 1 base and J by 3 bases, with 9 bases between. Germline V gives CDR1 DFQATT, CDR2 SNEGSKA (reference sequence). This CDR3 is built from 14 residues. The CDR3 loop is CSARVAVSNEKLFF. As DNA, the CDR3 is TGCAGTGCTAGAGTAGCAGTCTCTAATGAAAAACTGTTTTTT.

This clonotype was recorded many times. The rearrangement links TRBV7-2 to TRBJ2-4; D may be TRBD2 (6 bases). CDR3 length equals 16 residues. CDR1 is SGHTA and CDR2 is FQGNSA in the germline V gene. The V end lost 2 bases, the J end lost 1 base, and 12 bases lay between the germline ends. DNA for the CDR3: TGTGCCAGCAGCTTATGGGGGGTGGGGGCCAAAAACATTCAGTACTTC. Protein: CASSLWGVGAKNIQYF.

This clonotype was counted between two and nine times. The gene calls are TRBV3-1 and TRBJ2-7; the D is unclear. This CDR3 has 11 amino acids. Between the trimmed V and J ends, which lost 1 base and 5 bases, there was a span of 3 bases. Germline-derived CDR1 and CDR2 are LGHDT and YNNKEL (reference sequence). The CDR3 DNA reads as TGTGCCAGCAGCCAAGTCCACGAGCAGTACTTC. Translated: CASSQVHEQYF.

The CDR3 DNA follows: TGTGCCAGCAGCCCTGTCGCGGGAAGAGAGCAGTTCTTC. Amino acid sequence: CASSPVAGREQFF. This sequence joins TRBV3-1 and TRBJ2-1; weak D call: TRBD2 (6 bases). Germline V lookup: CDR1 LGHDT, CDR2 YNNKEL (reference sequence). V dropped 4 bases and J dropped 10 bases, with 14 bases sitting between them. CDR3 size: 13 residues.

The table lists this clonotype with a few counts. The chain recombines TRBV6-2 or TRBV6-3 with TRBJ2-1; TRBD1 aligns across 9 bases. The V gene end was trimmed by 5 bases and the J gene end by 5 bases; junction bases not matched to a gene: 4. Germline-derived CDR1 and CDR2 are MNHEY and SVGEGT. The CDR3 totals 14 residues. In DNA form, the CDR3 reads TGTGCCAGCAGTCCCGACAGGGGGAACAATGAGCAGTTCTTC. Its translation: CASSPDRGNNEQFF.